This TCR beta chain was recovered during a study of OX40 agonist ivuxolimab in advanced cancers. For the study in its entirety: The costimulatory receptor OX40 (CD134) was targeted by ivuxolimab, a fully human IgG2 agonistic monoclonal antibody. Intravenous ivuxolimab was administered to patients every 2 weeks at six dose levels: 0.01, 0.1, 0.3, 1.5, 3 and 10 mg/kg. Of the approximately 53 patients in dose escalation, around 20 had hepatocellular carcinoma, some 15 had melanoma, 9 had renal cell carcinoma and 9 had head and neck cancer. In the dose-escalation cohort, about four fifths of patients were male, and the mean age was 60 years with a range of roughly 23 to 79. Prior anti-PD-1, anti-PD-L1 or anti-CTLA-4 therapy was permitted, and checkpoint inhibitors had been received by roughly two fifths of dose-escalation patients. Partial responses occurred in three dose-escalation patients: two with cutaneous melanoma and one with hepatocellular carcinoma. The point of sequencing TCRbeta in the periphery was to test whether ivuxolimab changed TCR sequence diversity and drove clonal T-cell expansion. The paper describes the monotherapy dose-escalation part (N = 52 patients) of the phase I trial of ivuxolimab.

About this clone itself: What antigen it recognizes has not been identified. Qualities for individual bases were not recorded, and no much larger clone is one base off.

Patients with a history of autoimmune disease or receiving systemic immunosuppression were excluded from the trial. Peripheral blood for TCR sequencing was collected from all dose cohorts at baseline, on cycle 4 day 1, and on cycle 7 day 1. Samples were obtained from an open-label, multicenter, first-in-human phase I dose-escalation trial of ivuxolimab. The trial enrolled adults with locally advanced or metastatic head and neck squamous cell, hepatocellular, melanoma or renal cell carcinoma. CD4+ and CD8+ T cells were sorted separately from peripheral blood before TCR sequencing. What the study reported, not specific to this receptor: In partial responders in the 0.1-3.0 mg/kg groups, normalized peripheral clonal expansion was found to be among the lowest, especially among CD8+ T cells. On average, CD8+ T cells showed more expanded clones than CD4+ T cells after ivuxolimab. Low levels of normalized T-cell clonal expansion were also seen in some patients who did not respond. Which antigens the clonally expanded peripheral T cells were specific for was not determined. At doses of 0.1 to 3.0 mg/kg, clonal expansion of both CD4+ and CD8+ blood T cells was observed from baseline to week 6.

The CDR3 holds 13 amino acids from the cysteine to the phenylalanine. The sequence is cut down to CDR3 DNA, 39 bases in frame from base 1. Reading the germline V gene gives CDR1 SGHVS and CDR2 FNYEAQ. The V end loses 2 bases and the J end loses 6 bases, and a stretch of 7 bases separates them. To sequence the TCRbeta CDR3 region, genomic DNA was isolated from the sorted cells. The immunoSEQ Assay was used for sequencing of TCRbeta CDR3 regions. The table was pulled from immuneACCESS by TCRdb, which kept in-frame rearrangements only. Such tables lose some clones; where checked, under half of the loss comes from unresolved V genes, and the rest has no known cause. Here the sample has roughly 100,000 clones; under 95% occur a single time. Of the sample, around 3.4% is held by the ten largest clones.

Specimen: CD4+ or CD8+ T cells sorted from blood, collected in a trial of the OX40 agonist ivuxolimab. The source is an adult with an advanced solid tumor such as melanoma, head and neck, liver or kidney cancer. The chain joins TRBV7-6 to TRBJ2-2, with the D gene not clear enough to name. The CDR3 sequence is CASSLSGSGELFF. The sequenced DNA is TGTGCCAGCAGCTTATCAGGTTCCGGGGAGCTGTTTTTT.